The 22 T cell receptor beta chains below come from one sample, sequenced in a study of shared clonotypes between healthy human individuals. TCRdb's table, derived via immunoSEQ multiplex PCR, lists solely in-frame clones and lacks some. The sample includes hundreds of thousands of clones, 79% of them seen just once. The sequenced sample consisted of PBMCs. The source is a middle-aged woman in good health. Some clones in this sample may be carry-over from other donors' samples.

Only a few counts were recorded for this clone. This chain uses TRBV20-1 with TRBJ2-3; possibly TRBD2 for D (5 bases). Germline V gene data show CDR1 as DFQATT and CDR2 as SNEGSKA (reference sequence). The CDR3 is made up of 11 amino acids. With 4 bases removed from V and 9 bases from J, the gap between germline ends came to 11 bases. This CDR3 is CSATGRRTQYF. CDR3 in DNA: TGCAGTGCTACCGGCCGGAGGACGCAGTATTTT.

Only a few counts were recorded for this clone. The chain uses TRBV7-2 and TRBJ1-2, with TRBD1 identical over 7 bases. Per the germline V gene, CDR1 is SGHTA and CDR2 is FQGNSA. Trimming took 3 bases from V and 11 from J; bases not matched to a gene: 9. This CDR3 has 13 residues. CDR3 sequence (DNA): TGTGCCAGCAGCTTCGACAGGGCTTCTAGATACACCTTC. Encoded protein: CASSFDRASRYTF.

The chain carries TRBV28 and TRBJ1-4; D may be TRBD1 (6 bases). Per germline, CDR1 MDHEN and CDR2 SYDVKM. This CDR3 spans 15 amino acids. The ends were cut back, 2 bases at V and 4 bases at J, with 11 bases in the middle. The CDR3 here is CASSLHGGGNEKLFF. The DNA for the CDR3 is TGTGCCAGCAGTTTACACGGGGGCGGTAATGAAAAACTGTTTTTT.

The chain is built from TRBV28 and TRBJ2-1, with 10 bases fitting TRBD2. Trimming cost V 6 bases and J 5 bases; bases outside gene matches: 4. CDR3 size: 14 residues. The germline V gene encodes CDR1 MDHEN and CDR2 SYDVKM. CDR3 amino acids: CASRTSGHHNEQFF. CDR3 nucleotides: TGTGCCAGCAGGACTAGCGGGCACCACAATGAGCAGTTCTTC.

V usage is TRBV5-5 and J usage is TRBJ1-4; the D is unclear. Per the germline V gene, CDR1 is SGHKS and CDR2 is YYEKEE (reference sequence). The CDR3 runs 14 residues. Trimming cost V 4 bases and J 7 bases, with 14 bases left between them. The CDR3 DNA is TGTGCCAGCAGCCCCAAGAGGTGGGCTGAAAAACTGTTTTTT. This encodes CASSPKRWAEKLFF.

V is TRBV5-5 and J is TRBJ1-2; D uncertain. CDR3 size: 12 residues. The germline V gene encodes CDR1 SGHKS and CDR2 YYEKEE (reference sequence). Trimming left V 3 bases short and J 4 bases short, with 7 bases between. The CDR3 DNA is TGTGCCAGCAGCTACGATTCCTATGGCTACACCTTC. It codes for CASSYDSYGYTF.

The chain links TRBV10-2 to TRBJ2-5; perhaps TRBD2 as D (5 bases). The germline CDR1 and CDR2 sequences are WSHSY and SAAADI. The CDR3 is 13 residues long. Trimming took off 3 bases at V and 4 bases at J, with 9 bases between the two ends. The CDR3 region is CASSDSSRETQYF. DNA for the CDR3: TGCGCCAGCAGTGACTCTAGCAGAGAGACCCAGTACTTC.

This rearrangement joins TRBV25-1 to TRBJ1-4; D is unclear. The CDR3 is made up of 14 amino acids. With 2 bases removed from V and 5 bases from J, the gap between germline ends came to 9 bases. In germline, CDR1 is MGHDK, CDR2 SYGVNS. The CDR3 protein is CASSEMLGNEKLFF. CDR3 DNA: TGTGCCAGCAGTGAAATGTTAGGAAATGAAAAACTGTTTTTT.

The V and J genes are TRBV2 and TRBJ2-4; 7 positions agree with TRBD2. Per germline, CDR1 SNHLY and CDR2 FYNNEI. Trimming took 7 bases from V and 6 from J; bases not matched to a gene: 6. The CDR3 is 13 amino acids. CDR3 sequence (DNA): TGTGCCAGCAAGTTGCGGGGGAGAAACATTCAGTACTTC. Protein product: CASKLRGRNIQYF.

V is TRBV18 and J is TRBJ2-1; D unresolved. CDR1 and CDR2 (germline): KGHSH, LQKENI. The CDR3 contains 15 residues. Trimming took off 3 bases at V and 0 bases at J, with 9 bases between the two ends. The CDR3 DNA follows: TGTGCCAGCTCACCCCCTGTCGGCTCCTACAATGAGCAGTTCTTC. Protein: CASSPPVGSYNEQFF. The variable domain in full, with the rest retrieved from reference TRBV18 and TRBJ2-1, is NAGVMQNPRHLVRRRGQEARLRCSPMKGHSHVYWYRQLPEEGLKFMVYLQKENIIDESGMPKERFSAEFPKEGPSILRIQQVVRGDSAAYFCASSPPVGSYNEQFFGPGTRLTVL.

This clone has a single count. The chain couples TRBV7-2 to TRBJ2-7, with TRBD2 identical over 13 bases. The CDR3 sequence is 15 residues long. CDR1 and CDR2 (germline): SGHTA, FQGNSA. V dropped 4 bases and J dropped 3; count of bases not matched to a gene: 3. For the CDR3, the DNA is TGTGCCAGCAGCTGGACTAGCGGGAGCCGCTACGAGCAGTACTTC. Protein sequence: CASSWTSGSRYEQYF. Full variable domain (remainder filled in from reference TRBV7-2 and TRBJ2-7): GAGVSQSPSNKVTEKGKDVELRCDPISGHTALYWYRQSLGQGLEFLIYFQGNSAPDKSGLPSDRFSAERTGGSVSTLTIQRTQQEDSAVYLCASSWTSGSRYEQYFGPGTRLTVT.

The V gene is TRBV12-5, the J gene TRBJ2-2; D is unresolved. V gave up 5 bases and J gave up 8 bases, with 9 bases separating them. The V gene's germline CDR1 is LGHNT and CDR2 FRNRAP. The CDR3 is 12 amino acids. The CDR3 nucleotides read TGTGCTAGTGGTGCTCGCTCGGGGGAGCTGTTTTTT. As protein: CASGARSGELFF.

Concerning this clone: This could be a read error, since a much larger clone is one nucleotide away. This sequence joins TRBV11-2 and TRBJ2-7, with no clear D. The CDR3 is made up of 11 amino acids. Germline CDR1 reads SGHAT; CDR2 reads FQNNGV. Between the trimmed V and J ends, which lost 0 bases and 3 bases, there was a span of 0 bases. This chain's CDR3 is CASSLDYEQYF. The CDR3 DNA is TGTGCCAGCAGCTTAGACTACGAGCAGTACTTC.

The sample holds a few counts of this clone. The chain employs TRBV10-1 and TRBJ2-1; 10 bases are shared with TRBD2. This CDR3 is 14 amino acids long. Germline V lookup: CDR1 WNHNN, CDR2 SYGVQD (reference sequence). V trimming: 6 bases; J trimming: 3 bases; junction bases outside the gene matches: 2. The DNA for the CDR3 is TGCGCCAGCAGCGGGACTAGCGACTACAATGAGCAGTTCTTC. It specifies CASSGTSDYNEQFF.

The V call is TRBV5-1, the J call TRBJ1-2; a weak D match, TRBD1 (6 bases). The CDR3 runs 15 residues. V gave up 0 bases and J gave up 9 bases, with 18 bases separating them. Germline CDR1 SGHRS, CDR2 YFSETQ. CDR3 DNA sequence: TGCGCCAGCAGCTTGGACGGGACAACCGCCGAGCGCTACACCTTC. As protein: CASSLDGTTAERYTF.

The chain joins TRBV18 to TRBJ1-2, with D uncertain. V lost 5 bases, J lost 5 bases, and 12 bases lay in between. The CDR3 contains 13 residues. Germline loops: CDR1 KGHSH, CDR2 LQKENI. This CDR3 reads CASSTRPVYGYTF. DNA for the CDR3: TGTGCCAGCTCAACCCGTCCTGTTTATGGCTACACCTTC.

The chain is built from TRBV30 and TRBJ2-6, with D tentatively TRBD1 (6 bases). The V and J ends lost 4 bases and 0 bases respectively, with 10 bases between them. The CDR3 extends over 15 amino acids. Germline CDR1 is GTSNPN and CDR2 is SVGIG (reference sequence). The CDR3: CAWIQGTSGANVLTF. The CDR3 DNA is TGTGCCTGGATACAGGGTACCTCTGGGGCCAACGTCCTGACTTTC.

The chain has TRBV4-2 and TRBJ2-5; 7 positions agree with TRBD2. The CDR3 contains 16 residues. The V gene's germline CDR1 is LGHNA and CDR2 YNFKEQ. V shed 1 base, J shed 4 bases, and the junction held 9 bases outside the gene matches. The CDR3: CASSQGLEGGIETQYF. CDR3 in DNA: TGTGCCAGCAGCCAAGGTCTGGAGGGAGGGATAGAGACCCAGTACTTC.

The DNA for the CDR3 is TGTGCCAGCAGTCTTTCTGCGGGAGGGCCTATAGGGGAGCAGTTCTTC. As protein: CASSLSAGGPIGEQFF. V and J are TRBV2 and TRBJ2-1; 9 bases line up with TRBD2. V gave up 5 bases and J gave up 10 bases; unmatched junction bases: 15. The CDR3 runs 16 residues. CDR1 and CDR2 from the germline V gene are SNHLY and FYNNEI.

DNA for the CDR3: TGCAGCGCCGGCCGGGACACCGGGGAGCTGTTTTTT. Translated: CSAGRDTGELFF. The V call is TRBV29-1, the J call TRBJ2-2, with D uncertain. Germline V gene data show CDR1 as SQVTM and CDR2 as ANQGSEA. CDR3 size: 12 residues. V lost 7 bases and J lost 3, with 9 bases in between.

The chain combines TRBV7-3 with TRBJ1-2; 10 nucleotides align to TRBD1. V trimming: 5 bases; J trimming: 8 bases; junction bases outside the gene matches: 14. Germline assignment: CDR1 SGHTA and CDR2 FQGTGA. CDR3 length: 16 residues. The CDR3 here is CASSPNAGTGDRGYTF. CDR3 coding DNA: TGTGCCAGCAGCCCTAACGCCGGGACAGGGGATCGAGGCTACACCTTC.

The J gene is TRBJ2-4, the V gene TRBV28, with D possibly being TRBD1 (6 bases). Germline values: CDR1 MDHEN, CDR2 SYDVKM. This CDR3 region has 15 residues. With 5 bases removed from V and 2 bases from J, the gap between germline ends came to 13 bases. The CDR3 bases are TGTGCCAGCAGTCCCCCAGGGGAATCCAAAAACATTCAGTACTTC. The encoded protein is CASSPPGESKNIQYF. Looking up the rest from reference TRBV28 and TRBJ2-4 gives the full variable domain: DVKVTQSSRYLVKRTGEKVFLECVQDMDHENMFWYRQDPGLGLRLIYFSYDVKMKEKGDIPEGYSVSREKKERFSLILESASTNQTSMYLCASSPPGESKNIQYFGAGTRLSVL.